Presented here are 26 T cell receptor beta chains from one specimen sequenced in a study of T cells expressing NK-cell markers. TCRdb reprocessed the 5' RACE reads and keeps a single row for each CDR3 protein, giving no DNA. The table for this sample gives some 140,000 distinct CDR3 sequences. The sample comprised blood T cells: a sorted CD56 or NKG2C T cell subset, CD4+ or CD8+ T cells, or bulk PBMC T cells (not recorded which). The receptors were gathered from a woman in her forties or fifties in good health.

The chain's CDR3 is CASSQVSYNEQFF. The genes are TRBV4-1 and TRBJ2-1. The CDR3 is 13 residues long. Per the germline V gene, CDR1 is MGHRA and CDR2 is YSYEKL.

The rearrangement joins TRBV9 to TRBJ2-1. The CDR3 is 16 residues long. Germline loops: CDR1 SGDLS, CDR2 YYNGEE. The CDR3: CASSVLNSAYNNEQFF. The full variable domain, rest sourced from reference TRBV9 and TRBJ2-1, is DSGVTQTPKHLITATGQRVTLRCSPRSGDLSVYWYQQSLDQGLQFLIQYYNGEERAKGNILERFSAQQFPDLHSELNLSSLELGDSALYFCASSVLNSAYNNEQFFGPGTRLTVL.

The chain recombines TRBV7-2 with TRBJ2-3. Per germline, CDR1 SGHTA and CDR2 FQGNSA. This CDR3 comprises 14 residues. The chain's CDR3 is CASSLALAADTQYF.

This chain links TRBV20-1 with TRBJ2-1; TCRdb proposes TRBD2, but this gene call is untestable without DNA. The CDR3 extends over 18 amino acids. The germline V gene has CDR1 DFQATT and CDR2 SNEGSKA (reference sequence). The CDR3 spells CSARDLVGGGNHYNEQFF.

This sequence joins TRBV15 and TRBJ2-2; TCRdb indicates TRBD1, and absent DNA this call remains unverified. Germline loops: CDR1 LNHNV, CDR2 YYDKDF (reference sequence). The CDR3 runs 13 residues. CDR3: CATTPGDTGELFF. Supplemented by reference TRBV15 and TRBJ2-2, the full variable domain reads DAMVIQNPRYQVTQFGKPVTLSCSQTLNHNVMYWYQQKSSQAPKLLFHYYDKDFNNEADTPDNFQSRRPNTSFCFLDIRSPGLGDTAMYLCATTPGDTGELFFGEGSRLTVL.

The chain couples TRBV19 to TRBJ1-5. The germline V gene has CDR1 LNHDA and CDR2 SQIVND (reference sequence). The CDR3 sequence is 15 residues long. CDR3 region: CASVSGQYSNQPQHF.

The chain couples TRBV20-1 to TRBJ1-1; TCRdb's assignment of TRBD1 cannot be checked, as there is no DNA. CDR1 is DFQATT, CDR2 SNEGSKA, per germline (reference sequence). The CDR3 is 15 residues long. The CDR3 sequence is CSARDAGDGYTEAFF.

The chain combines TRBV29-1 with TRBJ2-1; TCRdb selects TRBD1, and the lack of DNA leaves this call unchecked. CDR1 is SQVTM and CDR2 is ANQGSEA in the germline V gene. The CDR3 length is 14 residues. The CDR3 loop is CSVEPWTGFGEQFF.

The genes are TRBV27 and TRBJ2-3; as DNA is missing, the TRBD1 call by TCRdb cannot be tested. The CDR3 sequence is 16 residues long. In germline, CDR1 is MNHEY, CDR2 SMNVEV (reference sequence). The CDR3 protein is CASSLLQGMGTDTQYF.

The V call is TRBV28, the J call TRBJ2-3; TCRdb's D gene call, TRBD2, goes unchecked for lack of DNA. In germline, CDR1 is MDHEN, CDR2 SYDVKM. The CDR3 length is 16 residues. CDR3 in amino acids: CASTQVAGGLSLGQYF.

The chain couples TRBV4-1 to TRBJ2-7. The germline CDR1 and CDR2 sequences are MGHRA and YSYEKL. The CDR3 contains 13 residues. CDR3 residues: CASSSTVSYEQYF.

This chain links TRBV7-9 with TRBJ2-1; without DNA, the TCRdb call of TRBD2 cannot be checked. The CDR3 contains 15 residues. CDR1 is SEHNR and CDR2 is FQNEAQ in the germline V gene (reference sequence). The CDR3 spells CASRSSGLAINEQFF.

The rearrangement links TRBV19 to TRBJ2-7; TCRdb proposes TRBD2, but this gene call is untestable without DNA. Germline V gene data show CDR1 as LNHDA and CDR2 as SQIVND (reference sequence). This CDR3 has 15 residues. CDR3 sequence reads: CASSISSGSGYEQYF.

The chain combines TRBV28 with TRBJ2-6; the TRBD1 assignment by TCRdb is unverifiable without DNA. CDR3 length equals 17 residues. CDR1 and CDR2 (germline): MDHEN, SYDVKM. CDR3 in amino acids: CASRGDRSVTGANVLTF.

The J gene is TRBJ2-3, the V gene TRBV9; the D call from TCRdb, TRBD2, cannot be confirmed without DNA. The CDR3 has 16 residues. Germline V gives CDR1 SGDLS, CDR2 YYNGEE. CDR3 amino acids: CASSAGTSVNTDTQYF.

The chain carries TRBV5-1 and TRBJ1-3; as DNA is missing, the TRBD1 call by TCRdb cannot be tested. The CDR3 contains 16 residues. The germline V gene has CDR1 SGHRS and CDR2 YFSETQ. The CDR3 spells CASSWGQGLSGNTIYF.

The chain recombines TRBV5-1 with TRBJ2-3; TCRdb gives TRBD1 as the D gene, but with no DNA this cannot be confirmed. The CDR3 runs 15 residues. Germline assignment: CDR1 SGHRS and CDR2 YFSETQ. The CDR3: CASSLGGGNTDTQYF.

The chain couples TRBV24-1 to TRBJ2-3; TCRdb reports TRBD2, a call that lacks DNA to check it against. Germline V gene lookup returns CDR1 KGHDR and CDR2 SFDVKD. The CDR3 contains 20 residues. The CDR3 region is CATRNEGLAGGDPSTDTQYF.

The rearrangement joins TRBV7-2 to TRBJ2-1; TCRdb's D call, TRBD2, is unchecked because there is no DNA. The CDR3 runs to 14 residues. CDR1 SGHTA and CDR2 FQGNSA come from the germline V gene. The CDR3 sequence is CASSFFLAGNEQFF.

The V gene is TRBV5-1, the J gene TRBJ2-7; no DNA is available, so the TRBD2 call from TCRdb remains unchecked. There are 17 residues in the CDR3. Looked up from germline, CDR1 is SGHRS and CDR2 is YFSETQ. The CDR3 spells CASSLEWRASETYEQYF.

This chain links TRBV20-1 with TRBJ2-3; the TCRdb D gene call, TRBD2, has no DNA to confirm it. The CDR3 loop spans 15 amino acids. Germline loops: CDR1 DFQATT, CDR2 SNEGSKA (reference sequence). The CDR3 sequence is CSAARTSGGADTQYF.

The chain recombines TRBV20-1 with TRBJ2-1. Germline-derived CDR1 and CDR2 are DFQATT and SNEGSKA (reference sequence). The CDR3 length is 13 residues. The CDR3: CSALLGTYNEQFF.

The chain uses TRBV11-2 and TRBJ2-7; TCRdb indicates TRBD1, and absent DNA this call remains unverified. The length of the CDR3 is 13 residues. Germline CDR1 is SGHAT and CDR2 is FQNNGV. This chain's CDR3 is CASSLAGSHEQYF.

The chain combines TRBV27 with TRBJ1-1; with no DNA, the TCRdb D assignment of TRBD1 cannot be verified. The CDR3 is made up of 13 amino acids. Germline loops: CDR1 MNHEY, CDR2 SMNVEV (reference sequence). CDR3 sequence: CASVGPGGTEAFF.

The V and J genes are TRBV24-1 and TRBJ2-7; the TRBD2 assignment by TCRdb is unverifiable without DNA. The CDR3 length is 16 residues. Germline values: CDR1 KGHDR, CDR2 SFDVKD. The CDR3 region is CATSDPRTSGRYEQYF.

The chain uses TRBV27 and TRBJ2-1; TCRdb proposes TRBD1, but this gene call is untestable without DNA. The CDR3 extends over 13 amino acids. Germline V gene lookup returns CDR1 MNHEY and CDR2 SMNVEV (reference sequence). The CDR3 reads CASSLPGGREQFF.